The 30 T cell receptor beta chains reported below all come from one sample, sequenced in a study of spatial heterogeneity in lung cancer. TCRdb passed the 5' RACE reads through MiXCR, listing each CDR3 protein once. Seen here are approximately 40,000 distinct CDR3 sequences, approximately 5.2% observed once, and the top ten hold 20% to 30%. The time point denotes: sample taken at primary tumor resection. The input material, whole RNA from tumor, nontumor lung or frozen PBMC, was sequenced unsorted. The sample in question was PBMCs, obtained at surgery. The source of these receptors is a female donor with early-stage non-small cell lung cancer.

The genes are TRBV7-2 and TRBJ1-1; D is uncertain. CDR1 and CDR2 (germline): SGHTA, FQGNSA. Trimming stripped 5 bases from V and 6 bases from J, with 13 bases between. This CDR3 has 13 amino acids. The CDR3 DNA reads TGTGCCAGCAGCCTCCTTGTCCGAGCTGAAGCTTTCTTT. The encoded protein is CASSLLVRAEAFF.

The V call is TRBV7-2, the J call TRBJ2-1, with 10 bases that match TRBD1. V dropped 7 bases and J dropped 6; count of bases not matched to a gene: 9. From germline, CDR1 is SGHTA and CDR2 FQGNSA. The CDR3 has 15 residues. Here the CDR3 reads CASTPRQGARNEQFF. The CDR3 nucleotides read TGTGCCAGCACACCCCGACAGGGGGCTCGCAATGAGCAGTTCTTC.

This clonotype was counted ten times or more. The genes are TRBV9 and TRBJ2-5; D assignment may be TRBD1 or TRBD2 (5 bases each). The germline V gene has CDR1 SGDLS and CDR2 YYNGEE. V was clipped by 0 bases and J by 5 bases, with 17 bases between them. The CDR3 length is 16 residues. This CDR3 is CASSVVGVPSRETQYF. In DNA, the CDR3 is TGTGCCAGCAGCGTAGTGGGGGTTCCTTCGCGGGAGACCCAGTACTTC. The variable domain in full, completed from reference TRBV9 and TRBJ2-5, reads DSGVTQTPKHLITATGQRVTLRCSPRSGDLSVYWYQQSLDQGLQFLIQYYNGEERAKGNILERFSAQQFPDLHSELNLSSLELGDSALYFCASSVVGVPSRETQYFGPGTRLLVL.

V usage is TRBV14 and J usage is TRBJ2-2; 11 nucleotides match TRBD2. The CDR3 runs 15 residues. V was clipped by 6 bases and J by 6 bases; unmatched bases: 6. In germline, CDR1 is SGHDN, CDR2 FVKESK. The CDR3 DNA follows: TGTGCCAGCAGTAAACTAGCGGGGGCGGCCGGGGAGCTGTTTTTT. This codes for CASSKLAGAAGELFF.

The chain recombines TRBV15 with TRBJ1-5; 10 bases are a match to TRBD1. The CDR3 has 15 amino acids. Germline-derived CDR1 and CDR2 are LNHNV and YYDKDF (reference sequence). V trimming: 1 base; J trimming: 7 bases; junction bases outside the gene matches: 4. CDR3 bases: TGTGCCACCAGCAGAGCGGGACAGGGGAGCCAGCCCCAGCATTTT. It encodes CATSRAGQGSQPQHF.

Here the CDR3 DNA reads TGTGCCAGCAGCCTCTTCTTAGGATCCCAAGAGACCCAGTACTTC. It yields the protein CASSLFLGSQETQYF. The J gene is TRBJ2-5, the V gene TRBV5-4; D not resolved. The V end lost 4 bases, the J end lost 1 base, and 14 bases lay between the germline ends. Germline V gene data show CDR1 as SGHNT and CDR2 as YYREEE (reference sequence). The CDR3 sequence is 15 residues long. Based on the CDR3 plus reference TRBV5-4 and TRBJ2-5, the full variable domain is ETGVTQSPTHLIKTRGQQVTLRCSSQSGHNTVSWYQQALGQGPQFIFQYYREEENGRGNFPPRFSGLQFPNYSSELNVNALELDDSALYLCASSLFLGSQETQYFGPGTRLLVL.

In its sample, this clonotype was seen many times. The rearrangement uses TRBV21-1 and TRBJ1-5; the D call in the table, TRBD1, was not verified against the DNA. TRBV21-1 is a pseudogene segment. The CDR3 contains 15 residues. As DNA, the CDR3 is TGTGCCAGCGAGCCGACAGGGCCACTCAATCAGCCCCAGCATTTT. Its translation is CASEPTGPLNQPQHF.

This clonotype has a count of ten or more. The gene calls are TRBV6-5 and TRBJ1-1; possible D gene TRBD1, 5 bases. Germline assignment: CDR1 MNHEY and CDR2 SVGAGI. V lost 7 bases to trimming and J lost 3 bases, with 18 bases between them. The CDR3 sequence is 15 residues long. CDR3 sequence: CASTPVGRGDTEAFF. The CDR3 region has the DNA TGTGCCAGCACCCCTGTGGGGCGCGGGGACACTGAAGCTTTCTTT.

This clonotype has ten or more counts. This chain links TRBV12-3 or TRBV12-4 with TRBJ2-1; 12 nucleotides match TRBD1. J lost 7 bases, V lost 0 bases, and 13 bases had no gene match. The CDR3 is 19 residues long. CDR3 sequence reads: CASSLARDRGLYSGNEQFF. Here the CDR3 DNA reads TGTGCCAGCAGTTTAGCGCGGGACAGGGGGCTTTACTCGGGGAATGAGCAGTTCTTC.

This clonotype came up many times. The rearrangement uses TRBV28 and TRBJ1-4; TRBD1 matches 8 bases. Trimming cost V 1 base and J 6 bases; bases outside gene matches: 7. Germline values: CDR1 MDHEN, CDR2 SYDVKM. The CDR3 is 16 amino acids. CDR3 region: CASSLSSGGLYEKLFF. The CDR3 DNA follows: TGTGCCAGCAGTTTATCCTCAGGGGGCCTTTATGAAAAACTGTTTTTT. Full variable domain (remainder filled in from reference TRBV28 and TRBJ1-4): DVKVTQSSRYLVKRTGEKVFLECVQDMDHENMFWYRQDPGLGLRLIYFSYDVKMKEKGDIPEGYSVSREKKERFSLILESASTNQTSMYLCASSLSSGGLYEKLFFGSGTQLSVL.

In this sample, this clonotype turned up many times. This rearrangement joins TRBV2 to TRBJ2-3, with 9 bases identical to TRBD2. Germline V CDR1 and CDR2: SNHLY, FYNNEI. This CDR3 contains 15 residues. The J segment lost 4 bases and the V segment lost 4 bases, leaving 6 bases of the junction unmatched. CDR3 sequence (DNA): TGTGCCAGCAGTGTAGCAGCGGGGGGAGCAGATACGCAGTATTTT. This gives the protein CASSVAAGGADTQYF.

This clonotype was counted at least ten times. The genes are TRBV5-4 and TRBJ2-2; 10 positions match TRBD1. J was trimmed by 4 bases and V by 10 bases; bases with no gene match: 10. The length of the CDR3 is 15 residues. Germline V gene sequence: CDR1 SGHNT, CDR2 YYREEE (reference sequence). CDR3 DNA sequence: TGTGCCTCCAAAGCGGACAGGGGGATCACCGGGGAGCTGTTTTTT. It is translated as CASKADRGITGELFF. Combining the CDR3 with reference TRBV5-4 and TRBJ2-2 gives the whole variable domain ETGVTQSPTHLIKTRGQQVTLRCSSQSGHNTVSWYQQALGQGPQFIFQYYREEENGRGNFPPRFSGLQFPNYSSELNVNALELDDSALYLCASKADRGITGELFFGEGSRLTVL.

This clonotype was detected ten times or more. The V gene is TRBV5-1, the J gene TRBJ2-2; D is possibly TRBD2 (6 bases). The CDR3 contains 15 residues. Germline V gene sequence: CDR1 SGHRS, CDR2 YFSETQ. Trimming removed 4 bases from V and 6 bases from J, with 16 bases in between. This CDR3 reads CASSPRLEGSGELFF. The CDR3 nucleotides are TGCGCCAGCAGCCCGAGACTAGAAGGCTCCGGGGAGCTGTTTTTT. Full variable domain (outside the CDR3, taken from reference TRBV5-1 and TRBJ2-2): KAGVTQTPRYLIKTRGQQVTLSCSPISGHRSVSWYQQTPGQGLQFLFEYFSETQRNKGNFPGRFSGRQFSNSRSEMNVSTLELGDSALYLCASSPRLEGSGELFFGEGSRLTVL.

The sample holds many counts of this clonotype. The J gene is TRBJ2-5, the V gene TRBV12-3 or TRBV12-4; D perhaps matches TRBD1 (5 bases). The CDR3 spans 14 residues. V lost 1 base to trimming and J lost 3 bases, with 9 bases between them. The CDR3 DNA sequence: TGTGCCAGCAGTTTAGAGGGGCAGAAAGAGACCCAGTACTTC. Amino acid sequence: CASSLEGQKETQYF.

Many counts were recorded for this clonotype. This chain uses TRBV7-2 with TRBJ1-1; perhaps TRBD1 as D (5 bases). Germline lookup yields CDR1 SGHTA and CDR2 FQGNSA. This CDR3 has 15 amino acids. The V end lost 2 bases, the J end lost 1 base, and 11 bases lay between the germline ends. The CDR3: CASSLSSTANTEAFF. The CDR3 bases are TGTGCCAGCAGCTTAAGTTCGACAGCGAACACTGAAGCTTTCTTT.

This clonotype was seen at least ten times. The chain employs TRBV15 and TRBJ2-1; 7 nucleotides match TRBD1. This CDR3 region has 13 residues. In germline, CDR1 is LNHNV, CDR2 YYDKDF (reference sequence). J lost 10 bases, V lost 0 bases, and 3 bases had no gene match. The CDR3: CATSRDRGGEQFF. Written as DNA, the CDR3 is TGTGCCACCAGCAGAGATCGAGGGGGCGAGCAGTTCTTC.

This clonotype was recorded many times. The V gene is TRBV6-5, the J gene TRBJ2-6; D is possibly TRBD2 (5 bases). From germline, CDR1 is MNHEY and CDR2 SVGAGI. This CDR3 region has 16 residues. V gave up 0 bases and J gave up 1 base, with 7 bases separating them. The CDR3 region has the DNA TGTGCCAGCAGTTACTCTCCGGGGTCTGGGGCCAACGTCCTGACTTTC. This translates into CASSYSPGSGANVLTF.

This clonotype was counted between two and nine times. V usage is TRBV18 and J usage is TRBJ2-2; D is unresolved. Germline-derived CDR1 and CDR2 are KGHSH and LQKENI. There are 13 residues in the CDR3. The V end lost 2 bases, the J end lost 4 bases, and 5 bases lay between the germline ends. CDR3 protein: CASSPKGTGELFF. The CDR3 DNA reads as TGTGCCAGCTCACCAAAAGGCACCGGGGAGCTGTTTTTT. Using reference TRBV18 and TRBJ2-2 for the parts outside the CDR3, the full variable domain is NAGVMQNPRHLVRRRGQEARLRCSPMKGHSHVYWYRQLPEEGLKFMVYLQKENIIDESGMPKERFSAEFPKEGPSILRIQQVVRGDSAAYFCASSPKGTGELFFGEGSRLTVL.

This clonotype was observed a few times. This chain links TRBV28 with TRBJ1-2; possible D gene TRBD1, 5 bases. V was cut by 9 bases and J by 6 bases, with 14 bases left in between. Germline CDR1 and CDR2: MDHEN and SYDVKM. This CDR3 has 12 residues. CDR3 bases: TGTGCCAGTGGGGTCAGGGTGGATGGCTACACCTTC. Its translation: CASGVRVDGYTF.

This clonotype was detected many times. This chain connects TRBV10-3 to TRBJ2-7; D could derive from TRBD1 or TRBD2 (5 bases each). The length of the CDR3 is 15 residues. The V and J ends lost 6 bases and 0 bases respectively, with 15 bases between them. Germline V gene sequence: CDR1 ENHRY, CDR2 SYGVKD. This CDR3 is CAISGGHASSYEQYF. Here the CDR3 DNA reads TGTGCCATCAGCGGAGGACACGCGAGCTCCTACGAGCAGTACTTC.

This clonotype was picked up many times. The chain combines TRBV6-5 with TRBJ2-7, with a weak D call TRBD2 (6 bases). Germline V gene sequence: CDR1 MNHEY, CDR2 SVGAGI. This CDR3 spans 15 amino acids. The V and J ends lost 5 bases and 0 bases respectively, with 14 bases between them. The CDR3 region is CASSTRAGYSYEQYF. The CDR3 DNA is TGTGCCAGCAGTACCCGGGCGGGGTACTCCTACGAGCAGTACTTC.

V and J are TRBV28 and TRBJ1-1; 7 bases map to TRBD1. The germline V gene encodes CDR1 MDHEN and CDR2 SYDVKM. The J segment lost 4 bases and the V segment lost 8 bases, leaving 10 bases of the junction unmatched. This CDR3 has 14 residues. The chain's CDR3 is CASARTGRSTEAFF. As DNA, the CDR3 is TGTGCCAGCGCCCGGACAGGAAGGAGCACTGAAGCTTTCTTT.

This clonotype has at least ten counts. This rearrangement joins TRBV6-5 to TRBJ1-1; D gene uncertain. The CDR3 totals 13 residues. The V and J ends lost 5 bases and 11 bases respectively, with 18 bases between them. CDR1 is MNHEY and CDR2 is SVGAGI in the germline V gene. CDR3 amino acids: CASSPPGPSEAFF. The CDR3 DNA is TGTGCCAGCAGTCCTCCCGGGCCTTCCGAGGCTTTCTTT.

J is TRBJ2-2 and V is TRBV6-1; no clear D gene. The germline V gene has CDR1 MNHNS and CDR2 SASEGT. The V and J ends lost 1 base and 0 bases respectively, with 9 bases between them. The CDR3 runs to 16 residues. The CDR3 is CASSEVPEANTGELFF. The CDR3 region has the DNA TGTGCCAGCAGTGAAGTGCCGGAAGCGAACACCGGGGAGCTGTTTTTT.

This rearrangement joins TRBV27 to TRBJ2-7, with a weak D call TRBD1 (5 bases). From germline, CDR1 is MNHEY and CDR2 SMNVEV (reference sequence). V was pared by 7 bases and J by 2 bases, with 18 bases between. The CDR3 spans 15 residues. The CDR3 DNA reads TGTGCCAGCACCCGACTGACAGTCCAACCCTACGAGCAGTACTTC. Translation: CASTRLTVQPYEQYF.

At least ten counts were recorded for this clonotype. The chain carries TRBV27 and TRBJ2-2; D is uncertain. V was clipped by 2 bases and J by 4 bases, with 2 bases between them. Germline CDR1 is MNHEY and CDR2 is SMNVEV (reference sequence). The CDR3 covers 12 residues. The CDR3 protein is CASSLVTGELFF. The CDR3 nucleotides are TGTGCCAGCAGTTTAGTCACCGGGGAGCTGTTTTTT.

Many counts were recorded for this clonotype. DNA for the CDR3: TGTGCCAGCAGCCCCAGACAGGGGTACGCTTTCTTT. It translates to CASSPRQGYAFF. This chain joins TRBV7-2 and TRBJ1-1; 8 bases map to TRBD1. Germline CDR1 reads SGHTA; CDR2 reads FQGNSA. This CDR3 comprises 12 residues. J lost 11 bases, V lost 5 bases, and 7 bases had no gene match.

This clonotype was seen more than once but under ten times. The chain combines TRBV6-2 or TRBV6-3 with TRBJ1-1; the D is unclear. Germline V gives CDR1 MNHEY, CDR2 SVGEGT. The V end was cut by 6 bases, the J end by 1 base, with 15 bases between. This CDR3 spans 15 amino acids. The CDR3 sequence: CASSDDLGGNTEAFF. The CDR3 region has the DNA TGTGCCAGCAGCGACGACCTCGGCGGGAACACTGAAGCTTTCTTT.

This clonotype was detected many times. V usage is TRBV6-2 or TRBV6-3 and J usage is TRBJ2-1; D is ambiguous. V was clipped by 7 bases and J by 5 bases, with 9 bases between them. Germline V gene sequence: CDR1 MNHEY, CDR2 SVGEGT. This CDR3 has 12 amino acids. In nucleotides, the CDR3 is TGTGCCAGCACCTACACGCACAATGAGCAGTTCTTC. Translation: CASTYTHNEQFF.

This clonotype was counted ten times or more. The V gene is TRBV7-2, the J gene TRBJ1-1; D call uncertain. The CDR3 runs 12 residues. Germline V gene lookup returns CDR1 SGHTA and CDR2 FQGNSA. V lost 5 bases, J lost 0 bases, and 4 bases lay in between. CDR3 region: CASSEMNTEAFF. Here the CDR3 DNA reads TGTGCCAGCAGCGAAATGAACACTGAAGCTTTCTTT.